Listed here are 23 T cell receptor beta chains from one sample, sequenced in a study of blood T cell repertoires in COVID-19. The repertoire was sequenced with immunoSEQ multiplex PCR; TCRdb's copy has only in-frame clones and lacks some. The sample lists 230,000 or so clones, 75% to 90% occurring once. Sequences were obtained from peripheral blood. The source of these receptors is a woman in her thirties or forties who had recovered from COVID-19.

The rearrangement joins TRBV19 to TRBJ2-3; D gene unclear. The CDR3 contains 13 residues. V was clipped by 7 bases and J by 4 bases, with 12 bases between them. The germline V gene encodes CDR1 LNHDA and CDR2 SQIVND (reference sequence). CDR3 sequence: CASKVVEADTQYF. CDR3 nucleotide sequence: TGTGCCAGTAAGGTAGTCGAGGCAGATACGCAGTATTTT.

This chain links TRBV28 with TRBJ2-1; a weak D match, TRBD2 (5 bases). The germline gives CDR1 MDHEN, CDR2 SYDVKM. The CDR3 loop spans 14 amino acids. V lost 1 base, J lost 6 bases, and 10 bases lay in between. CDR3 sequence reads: CASSLFPGFNEQFF. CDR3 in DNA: TGTGCCAGCAGTTTATTTCCGGGGTTCAATGAGCAGTTCTTC.

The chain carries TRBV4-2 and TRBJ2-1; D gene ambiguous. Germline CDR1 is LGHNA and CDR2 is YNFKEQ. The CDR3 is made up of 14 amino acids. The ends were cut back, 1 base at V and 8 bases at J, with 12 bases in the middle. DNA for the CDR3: TGTGCCAGCAGCCAAGGCAATAGCTGGTATGAGCAGTTCTTC. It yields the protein CASSQGNSWYEQFF.

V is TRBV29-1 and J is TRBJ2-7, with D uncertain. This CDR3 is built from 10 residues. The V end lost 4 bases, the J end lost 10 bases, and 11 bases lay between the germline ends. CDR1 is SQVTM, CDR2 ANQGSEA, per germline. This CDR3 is CSVGGGLQYF. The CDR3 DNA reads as TGCAGCGTTGGAGGCGGCCTACAGTACTTC.

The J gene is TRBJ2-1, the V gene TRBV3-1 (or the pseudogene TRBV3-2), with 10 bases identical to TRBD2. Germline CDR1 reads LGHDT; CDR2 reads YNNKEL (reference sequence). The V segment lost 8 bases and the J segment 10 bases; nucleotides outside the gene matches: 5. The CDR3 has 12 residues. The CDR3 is CASETSGLEQFF. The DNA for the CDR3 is TGTGCCAGCGAGACTAGCGGGCTGGAGCAGTTCTTC.

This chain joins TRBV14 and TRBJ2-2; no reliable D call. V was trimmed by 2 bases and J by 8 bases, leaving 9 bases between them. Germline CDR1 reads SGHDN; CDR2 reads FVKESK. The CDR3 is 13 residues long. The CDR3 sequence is CASSQYRAGELFF. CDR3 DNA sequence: TGTGCCAGCAGCCAATATCGAGCAGGGGAGCTGTTTTTT.

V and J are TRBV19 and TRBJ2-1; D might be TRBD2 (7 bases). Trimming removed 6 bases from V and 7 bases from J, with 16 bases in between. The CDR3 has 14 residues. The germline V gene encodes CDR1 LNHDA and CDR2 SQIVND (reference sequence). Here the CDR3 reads CASRWEGQGNEQFF. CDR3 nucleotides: TGTGCCAGTAGGTGGGAGGGCCAGGGGAATGAGCAGTTCTTC.

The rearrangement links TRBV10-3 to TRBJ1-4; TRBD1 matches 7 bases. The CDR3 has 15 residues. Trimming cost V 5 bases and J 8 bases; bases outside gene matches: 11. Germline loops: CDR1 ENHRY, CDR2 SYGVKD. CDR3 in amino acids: CAISPGQAREEKLFF. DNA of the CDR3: TGTGCCATCAGTCCCGGACAGGCCCGTGAAGAAAAACTGTTTTTT.

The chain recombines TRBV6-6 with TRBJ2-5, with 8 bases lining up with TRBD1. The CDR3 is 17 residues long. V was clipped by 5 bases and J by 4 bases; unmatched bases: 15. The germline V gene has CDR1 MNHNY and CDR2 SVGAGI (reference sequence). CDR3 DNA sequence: TGTGCCAGCAGTCCACCCAGGCAGGGGGCAGGAGGAGAGACCCAGTACTTC. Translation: CASSPPRQGAGGETQYF.

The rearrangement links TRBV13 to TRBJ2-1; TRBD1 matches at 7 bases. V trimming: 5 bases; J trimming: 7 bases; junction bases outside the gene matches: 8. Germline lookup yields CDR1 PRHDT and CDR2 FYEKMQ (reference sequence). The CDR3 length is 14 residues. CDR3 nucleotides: TGTGCCAGCAGCCCCCCGACAGGGCTGAATGAGCAGTTCTTC. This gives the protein CASSPPTGLNEQFF.

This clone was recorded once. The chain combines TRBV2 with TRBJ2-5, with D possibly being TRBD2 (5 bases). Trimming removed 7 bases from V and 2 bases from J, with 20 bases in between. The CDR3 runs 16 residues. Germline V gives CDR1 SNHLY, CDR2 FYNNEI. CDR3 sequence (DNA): TGTGCCAGCACCTTTCAGCGGAACCACCTACAAGAGACCCAGTACTTC. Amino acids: CASTFQRNHLQETQYF.

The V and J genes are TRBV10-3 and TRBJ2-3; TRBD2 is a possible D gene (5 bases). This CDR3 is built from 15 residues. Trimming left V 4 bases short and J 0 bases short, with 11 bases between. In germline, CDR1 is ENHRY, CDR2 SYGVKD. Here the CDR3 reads CAISATGTSTDTQYF. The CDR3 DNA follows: TGTGCCATCAGTGCGACGGGAACTAGCACAGATACGCAGTATTTT.

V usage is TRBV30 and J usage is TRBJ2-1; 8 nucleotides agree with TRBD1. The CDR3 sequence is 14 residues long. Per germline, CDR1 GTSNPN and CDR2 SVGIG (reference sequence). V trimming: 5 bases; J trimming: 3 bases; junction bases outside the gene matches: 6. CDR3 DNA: TGTGCCTGGGCCGTGGACAGGGACTACAATGAGCAGTTCTTC. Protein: CAWAVDRDYNEQFF.

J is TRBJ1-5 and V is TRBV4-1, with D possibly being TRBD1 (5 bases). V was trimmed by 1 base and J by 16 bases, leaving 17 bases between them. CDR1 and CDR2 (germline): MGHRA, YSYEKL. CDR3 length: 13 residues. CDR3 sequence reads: CASSQVTRVGLHF. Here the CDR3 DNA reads TGCGCCAGCAGCCAAGTGACCAGGGTAGGTTTACATTTT.

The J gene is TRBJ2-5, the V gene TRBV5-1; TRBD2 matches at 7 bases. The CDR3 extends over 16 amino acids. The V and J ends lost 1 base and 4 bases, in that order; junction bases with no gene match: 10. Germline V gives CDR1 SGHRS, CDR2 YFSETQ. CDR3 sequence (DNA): TGCGCCAGCAGCTTGATAAACGGGGAGGGTGGAGAGACCCAGTACTTC. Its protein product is CASSLINGEGGETQYF.

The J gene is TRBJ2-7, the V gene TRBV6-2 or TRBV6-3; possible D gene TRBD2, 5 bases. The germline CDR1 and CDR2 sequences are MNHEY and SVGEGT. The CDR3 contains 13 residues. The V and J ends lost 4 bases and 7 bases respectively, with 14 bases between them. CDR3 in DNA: TGTGCCAGCAGTTTCCTAGCACTCCATGAGCAGTACGTC. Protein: CASSFLALHEQYV.

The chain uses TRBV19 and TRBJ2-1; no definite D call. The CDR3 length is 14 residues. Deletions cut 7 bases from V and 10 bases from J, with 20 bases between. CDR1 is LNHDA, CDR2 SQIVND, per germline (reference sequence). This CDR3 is CASKPSSIRLEQFF. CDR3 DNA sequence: TGTGCCAGTAAGCCCTCCTCCATACGACTCGAGCAGTTCTTC.

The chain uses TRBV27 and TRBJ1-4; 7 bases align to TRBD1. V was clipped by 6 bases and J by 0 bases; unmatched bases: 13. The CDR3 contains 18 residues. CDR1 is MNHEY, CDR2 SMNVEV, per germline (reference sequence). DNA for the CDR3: TGTGCCAGCAGCTTGGACTTGGGCAGGGGGACAACTAATGAAAAACTGTTTTTT. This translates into CASSLDLGRGTTNEKLFF.

CDR3 protein: CASSQRTGEEQYV. Written as DNA, the CDR3 is TGTGCCAGCTCTCAACGGACAGGGGAAGAGCAGTACGTC. The V gene is TRBV18, the J gene TRBJ2-7, with TRBD1 identical over 9 bases. V trimming: 6 bases; J trimming: 7 bases; junction bases outside the gene matches: 7. The germline V gene has CDR1 KGHSH and CDR2 LQKENI. The CDR3 spans 13 residues.

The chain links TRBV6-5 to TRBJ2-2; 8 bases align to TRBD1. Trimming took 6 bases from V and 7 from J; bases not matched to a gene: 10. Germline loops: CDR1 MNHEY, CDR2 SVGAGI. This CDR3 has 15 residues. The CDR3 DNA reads TGTGCCAGCAGCCCAGACAGGGGATTGGGCGGGGAGCTGTTTTTT. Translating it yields CASSPDRGLGGELFF.

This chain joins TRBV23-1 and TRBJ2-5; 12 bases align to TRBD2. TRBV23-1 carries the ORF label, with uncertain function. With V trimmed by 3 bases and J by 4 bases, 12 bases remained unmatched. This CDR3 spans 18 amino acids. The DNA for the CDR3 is TGCGCCAGCAGTCATTGGGTCAAACTAGCGGGAGGAGTAGAGACCCAGTACTTC. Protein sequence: CASSHWVKLAGGVETQYF.

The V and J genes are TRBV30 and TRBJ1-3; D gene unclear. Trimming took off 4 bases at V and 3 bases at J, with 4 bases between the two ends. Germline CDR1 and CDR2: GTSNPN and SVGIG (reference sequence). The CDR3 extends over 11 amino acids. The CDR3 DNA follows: TGTGCCTGGACGTATGGAAACACCATATATTTT. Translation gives CAWTYGNTIYF.

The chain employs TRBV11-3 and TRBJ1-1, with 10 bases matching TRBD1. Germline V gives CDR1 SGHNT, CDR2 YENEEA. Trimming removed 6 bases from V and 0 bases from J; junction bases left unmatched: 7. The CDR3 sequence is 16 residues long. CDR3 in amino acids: CASRRGQGTMNTEAFF. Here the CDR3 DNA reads TGTGCCAGCAGGAGGGGACAGGGGACTATGAACACTGAAGCTTTCTTT.